The subject of this entry is one T cell receptor (beta chain). Ahead of thyroid surgery, no patient had received treatment of any kind. This sample was included in a study of metastatic and nonmetastatic thyroid tumors. V was trimmed by 7 bases and J by 3 bases, leaving 10 bases between them. The CDR3 spans 12 residues. CDR1 and CDR2 (germline): MNHEY, SVGEGT. TCRdb re-called the PCR reads through MiXCR. Of 35,000 to 55,000 clones listed, roughly a quarter are singletons. The clonotype was recovered from a male donor with papillary thyroid cancer or a benign thyroid nodule (not recorded which). Some clones in this sample may be carry-over from other donors' samples. The chain links TRBV6-2 or TRBV6-3 to TRBJ2-7; D unresolved. The sample was blood. The chain's CDR3 is CASTPLYYEQYF. In DNA, the CDR3 is TGTGCCAGCACCCCCCTCTACTACGAGCAGTACTTC.